These T cell receptor beta chains were read from a single sample in a study of T cell responses to AZD1222 COVID-19 vaccine. Profiling relied on immunoSEQ multiplex PCR, and the TCRdb table lists in-frame clones only, not all of them. This repertoire shows around 160,000 clones, about nine tenths found once; its top ten account for approximately 3%. The specimen comprised peripheral blood, sampled on day 0 of MenACWY control vaccination. The source is an adult in good health. Both conserved end residues are part of each CDR3. Fields, in order: V gene, CDR3 protein.

TRBV6-5	CASSAVGANSPLHF
TRBV19	CASSRGPGREDTQYF
TRBV30	CAWSERPTNEQFF
TRBV30	CAWSRPGRGETQYF
TRBV11-2	CASSYTNDPNYGYTF
TRBV3-1/TRBV3-2	CASSLERSYNEQFF
TRBV9	CASSRGQSNTGELFF
TRBV4-2	CASSTTSGSGGANVLTF
TRBV7-9	CASRETGKGYTF
TRBV19	CASSPDRFTDTQYF
TRBV27	CASSARRTGVEAFF
TRBV24-1	CATSGSDRGEGAFF
TRBV6-5	CASSYSPGQNYNEQFF
TRBV21-1	CASSKRAGGEQYF
TRBV6-6	CASSPGQGQAKNIQYF
TRBV3-1/TRBV3-2	CASSQVGGSTEAFF
TRBV6-1	CASSESQVVETEAFF
TRBV30	CAGKQSGRPYEQYF
TRBV5-4	CASSLEGVFEKLFF
TRBV3-1/TRBV3-2	CASSQMTGGTGGYTF